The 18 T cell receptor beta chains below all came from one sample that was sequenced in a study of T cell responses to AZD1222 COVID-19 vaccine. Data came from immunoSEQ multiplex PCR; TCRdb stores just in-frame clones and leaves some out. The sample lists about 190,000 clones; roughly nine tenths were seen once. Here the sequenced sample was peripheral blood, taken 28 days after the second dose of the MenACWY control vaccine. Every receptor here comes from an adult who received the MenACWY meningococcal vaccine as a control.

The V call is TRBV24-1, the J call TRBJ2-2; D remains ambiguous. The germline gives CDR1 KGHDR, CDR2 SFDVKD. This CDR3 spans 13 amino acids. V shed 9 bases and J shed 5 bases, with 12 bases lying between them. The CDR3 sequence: CATFLGKTGELFF. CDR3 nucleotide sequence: TGTGCCACCTTTCTGGGGAAGACCGGGGAGCTGTTTTTT.

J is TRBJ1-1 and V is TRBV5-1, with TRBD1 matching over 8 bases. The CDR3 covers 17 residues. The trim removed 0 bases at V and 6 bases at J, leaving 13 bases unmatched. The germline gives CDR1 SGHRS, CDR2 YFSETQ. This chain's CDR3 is CASSLVGPGQAKSEAFF. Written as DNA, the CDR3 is TGCGCCAGCAGCTTGGTAGGTCCGGGACAGGCAAAATCTGAAGCTTTCTTT. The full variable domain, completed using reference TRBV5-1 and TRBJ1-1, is KAGVTQTPRYLIKTRGQQVTLSCSPISGHRSVSWYQQTPGQGLQFLFEYFSETQRNKGNFPGRFSGRQFSNSRSEMNVSTLELGDSALYLCASSLVGPGQAKSEAFFGQGTRLTVV.

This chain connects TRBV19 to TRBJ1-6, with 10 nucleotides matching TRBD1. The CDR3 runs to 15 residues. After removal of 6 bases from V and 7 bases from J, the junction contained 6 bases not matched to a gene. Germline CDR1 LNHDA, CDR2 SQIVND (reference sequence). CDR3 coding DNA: TGTGCCAGTAGGATACCGGGACAGGGGAATTCACCCCTCCACTTT. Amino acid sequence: CASRIPGQGNSPLHF.

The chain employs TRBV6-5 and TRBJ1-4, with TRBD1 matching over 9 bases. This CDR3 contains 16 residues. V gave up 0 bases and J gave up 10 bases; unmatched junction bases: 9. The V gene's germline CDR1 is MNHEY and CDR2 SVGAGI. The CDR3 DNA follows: TGTGCCAGCAGTTACTCGGGACAGGGTTTTATCGTAAAACTGTTTTTT. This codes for CASSYSGQGFIVKLFF.

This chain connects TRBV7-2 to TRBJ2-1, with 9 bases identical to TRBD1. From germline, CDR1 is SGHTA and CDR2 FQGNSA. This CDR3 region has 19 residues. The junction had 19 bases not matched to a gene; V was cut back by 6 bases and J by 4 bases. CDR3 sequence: CASSRPARRDRDFYNEQFF. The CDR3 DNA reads TGTGCCAGCAGTAGGCCGGCGCGCCGGGACAGGGACTTTTACAATGAGCAGTTCTTC.

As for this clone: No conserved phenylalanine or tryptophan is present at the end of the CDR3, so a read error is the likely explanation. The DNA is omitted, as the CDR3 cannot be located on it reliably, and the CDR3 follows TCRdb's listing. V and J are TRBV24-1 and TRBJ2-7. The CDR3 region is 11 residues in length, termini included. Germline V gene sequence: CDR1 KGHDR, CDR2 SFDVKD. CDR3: CATSDLRWGDD.

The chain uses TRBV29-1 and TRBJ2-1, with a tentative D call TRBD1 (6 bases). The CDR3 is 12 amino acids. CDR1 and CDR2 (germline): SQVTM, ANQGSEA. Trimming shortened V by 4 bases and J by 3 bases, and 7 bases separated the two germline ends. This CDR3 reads CSVADSYNEQFF. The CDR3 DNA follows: TGCAGCGTTGCGGACAGCTACAATGAGCAGTTCTTC.

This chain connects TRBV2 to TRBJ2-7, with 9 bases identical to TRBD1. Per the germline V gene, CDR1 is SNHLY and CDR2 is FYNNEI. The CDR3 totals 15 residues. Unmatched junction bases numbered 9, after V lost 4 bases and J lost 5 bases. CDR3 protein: CASSVAGDRVHEQYF. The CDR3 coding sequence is TGTGCCAGCAGTGTGGCGGGGGACAGGGTCCACGAGCAGTACTTC.

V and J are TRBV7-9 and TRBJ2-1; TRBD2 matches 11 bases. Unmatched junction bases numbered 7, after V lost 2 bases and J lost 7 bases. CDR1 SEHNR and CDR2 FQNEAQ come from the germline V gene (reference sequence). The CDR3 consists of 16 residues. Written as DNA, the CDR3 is TGTGCCAGCAGCTTACTACTAGCGGGAGCCGGTAATGAGCAGTTCTTC. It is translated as CASSLLLAGAGNEQFF.

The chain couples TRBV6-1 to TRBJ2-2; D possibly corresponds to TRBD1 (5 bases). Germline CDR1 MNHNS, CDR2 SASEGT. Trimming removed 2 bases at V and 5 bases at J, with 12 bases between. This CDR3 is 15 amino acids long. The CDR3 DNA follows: TGTGCCAGCAGTGAACAGGGCCCGAGGACCGGGGAGCTGTTTTTT. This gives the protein CASSEQGPRTGELFF.

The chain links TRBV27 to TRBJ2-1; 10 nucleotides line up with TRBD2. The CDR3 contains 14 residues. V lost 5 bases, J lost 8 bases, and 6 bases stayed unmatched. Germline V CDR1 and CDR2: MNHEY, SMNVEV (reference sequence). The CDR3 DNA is TGTGCCAGCAGTCCGGGACTAGCGATCGATGAGCAGTTCTTC. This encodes CASSPGLAIDEQFF.

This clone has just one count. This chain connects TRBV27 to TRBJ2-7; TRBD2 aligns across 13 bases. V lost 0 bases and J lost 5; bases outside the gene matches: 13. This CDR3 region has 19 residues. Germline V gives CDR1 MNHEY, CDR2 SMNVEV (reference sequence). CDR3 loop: CASSLSPRRLAGGSHEQYF. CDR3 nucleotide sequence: TGTGCCAGCAGTTTATCGCCCCGTCGACTAGCGGGAGGTTCCCACGAGCAGTACTTC.

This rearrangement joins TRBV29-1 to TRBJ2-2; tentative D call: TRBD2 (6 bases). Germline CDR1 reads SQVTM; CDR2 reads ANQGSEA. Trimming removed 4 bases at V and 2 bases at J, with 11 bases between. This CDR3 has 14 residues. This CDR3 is CSVGRVGNTGELFF. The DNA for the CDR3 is TGCAGCGTTGGGAGGGTGGGAAACACCGGGGAGCTGTTTTTT.

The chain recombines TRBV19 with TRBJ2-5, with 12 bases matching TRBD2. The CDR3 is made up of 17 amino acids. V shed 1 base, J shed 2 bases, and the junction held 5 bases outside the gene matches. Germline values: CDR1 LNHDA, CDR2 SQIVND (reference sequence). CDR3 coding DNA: TGTGCCAGTAGTATAGGCGCTAGCGGGGGGGGGCAAGAGACCCAGTACTTC. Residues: CASSIGASGGGQETQYF.

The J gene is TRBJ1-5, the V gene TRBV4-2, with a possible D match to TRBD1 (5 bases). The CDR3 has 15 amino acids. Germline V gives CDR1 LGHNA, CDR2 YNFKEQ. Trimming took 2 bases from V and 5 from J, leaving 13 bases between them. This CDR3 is CASSQPGRGDQPQHF. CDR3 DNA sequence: TGTGCCAGCAGCCAACCCGGCCGGGGGGATCAGCCCCAGCATTTT.

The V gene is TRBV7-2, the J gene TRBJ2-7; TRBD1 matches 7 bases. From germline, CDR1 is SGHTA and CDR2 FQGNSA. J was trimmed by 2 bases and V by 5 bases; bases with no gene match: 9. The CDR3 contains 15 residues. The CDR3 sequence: CASSPSGTETYEQYF. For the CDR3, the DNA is TGTGCCAGCAGCCCATCCGGGACAGAGACCTACGAGCAGTACTTC.

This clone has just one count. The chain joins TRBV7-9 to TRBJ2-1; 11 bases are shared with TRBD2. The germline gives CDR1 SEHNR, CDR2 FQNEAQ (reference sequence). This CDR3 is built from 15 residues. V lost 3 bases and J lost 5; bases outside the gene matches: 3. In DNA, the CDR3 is TGTGCCAGCAGCTTTAGCGGGAGGGTAGACAATGAGCAGTTCTTC. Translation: CASSFSGRVDNEQFF.

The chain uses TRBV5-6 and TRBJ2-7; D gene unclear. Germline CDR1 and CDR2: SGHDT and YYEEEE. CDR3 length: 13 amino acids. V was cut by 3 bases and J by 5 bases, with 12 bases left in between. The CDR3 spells CASSWTGHDEQYF. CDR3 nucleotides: TGTGCCAGCAGCTGGACCGGGCACGACGAGCAGTACTTC.